Listed below are T cell receptor beta chains from one sample, sequenced in a study of T-cell memory formation after mild COVID-19. TCRdb itself ran the 5' RACE reads through MiXCR, one entry per CDR3 protein. The data hold more than 300,000 distinct CDR3 sequences, with roughly an eighth observed a single time. Sequencing was done on a sample of PBMCs or a T cell subset sorted from them (not recorded which). The receptors here all came from a man between 18 and 29 years old who had mild COVID-19 (a few samples of this study predate the infection). Cell type and time point are not known. Both conserved end residues are part of each CDR3. The order of the fields is D gene, V gene, J gene, clone size, CDR3 DNA, CDR3 protein. A D gene is named only where the DNA matches it firmly. Clone sizes are given selectively: once, few, many, or a class where the clone is expanded.

>.|TRBV30|TRBJ1-3|few
TGTGCCTGGGCCGGAGGACAGTTCGGAAACACCATATATTTT
CAWAGGQFGNTIYF
>.|TRBV6-4|TRBJ2-3|few
TGTGCCAGCCGGCGAGGGGATACGCAGTATTTT
CASRRGDTQYF
>.|TRBV12-5|TRBJ1-5|.
TGTGCTAGTGCCTTAGGGGGTTCTCAGCCCCAGCATTTT
CASALGGSQPQHF
>.|TRBV2|TRBJ2-1|few
TGTGCCAGCAAGAGGCTAGCCGAAGTGCAGTTCTTC
CASKRLAEVQFF
>.|TRBV9|TRBJ1-6|.
TGTGCCAGCAGCGATGGCCGCTCCTATAATTCACCCCTCCACTTT
CASSDGRSYNSPLHF
>TRBD1|TRBV7-2|TRBJ1-2|few
TGTGCCAGCAGCCCGACCTACCCCGGGACAGGCTATGGCTACACCTTC
CASSPTYPGTGYGYTF
>TRBD1|TRBV7-9|TRBJ1-1|.
TGTGCCAGCCGACCGGGACAGGGAGACACTGAAGCTTTCTTT
CASRPGQGDTEAFF
>.|TRBV5-4|TRBJ2-7|few
TGTGCCAGCAGCTACCCAGACAGCTCCTACGAGCAGTACTTC
CASSYPDSSYEQYF
>.|TRBV6-6|TRBJ1-3|few
TGTGCCAGCAGTTACGGGTTCTCTGGAAACACCATATATTTT
CASSYGFSGNTIYF
>.|TRBV12-3/TRBV12-4|TRBJ1-2|many
TGTGCCAGCAGTTTAAGCAGCGTTTATGGCTACACCTTC
CASSLSSVYGYTF
>TRBD1|TRBV4-1|TRBJ1-5|.
TGCGCCAGCAGCCACATTGGAAGGACAGGGAATTTTCAGCCCCAGCATTTT
CASSHIGRTGNFQPQHF
>TRBD2|TRBV19|TRBJ2-1|.
TGTGCCAGTAGTATCTCTAGCGGGGGGGTCAATGAGCAGTTCTTC
CASSISSGGVNEQFF
>.|TRBV20-1|TRBJ2-1|.
TGCAGTGCTGCGCGGGCTACCACCCAGTACAATGAGCAGTTCTTC
CSAARATTQYNEQFF
>.|TRBV12-3/TRBV12-4|TRBJ1-2|many
TGTGCCAGCAGCAGCAGGGCAAACTATGGCTACACCTTC
CASSSRANYGYTF
>.|TRBV5-1|TRBJ2-3|few
TGCGCCAGCAGCTTGGCCGTGGCAGCGACAGATACGCAGTATTTT
CASSLAVAATDTQYF
>.|TRBV7-7|TRBJ2-3|many
TGTGCTACCGGGCTTATGGCATATACGCAGTATTTT
CATGLMAYTQYF
>.|TRBV11-2|TRBJ2-2|few
TGTGCCAGCAGCCACCAGACCCAGGGGAACACCGGGGAGCTGTTTTTT
CASSHQTQGNTGELFF
>TRBD2|TRBV20-1|TRBJ2-2|.
TGCAGTGCTAGAGATCCCCGGGTAGCGGGGGGGCGCGGCGGGGAGCTGTTTTTT
CSARDPRVAGGRGGELFF
>.|TRBV4-2|TRBJ1-2|.
TGTGCCAGCAGCCAAGCGACGGGAGGGGGGTATGGCTACACCTTC
CASSQATGGGYGYTF
>.|TRBV15|TRBJ2-7|.
TGTGCCACCAGCCCCGGGAATTACGAGCAGTACTTC
CATSPGNYEQYF
>.|TRBV7-7|TRBJ2-2|.
TGTGCCAGCAGCTTAGCCCCCGGGGGGCAGAGCACCGGGGAGCTGTTTTTT
CASSLAPGGQSTGELFF
>.|TRBV4-3|TRBJ1-1|.
TGCGCCAGCAGCCAAGATGTGGAGGCCTTGGGCACTGAAGCTTTCTTT
CASSQDVEALGTEAFF
>.|TRBV7-2|TRBJ1-6|many
TGTGCCAGCCAGGGTAACCTTGATTCACCCCTCCACTTT
CASQGNLDSPLHF
>.|TRBV6-5|TRBJ1-6|.
TGTGCCAGCAGTCTAGACCCCGTTGGGCCCCTCCACTTT
CASSLDPVGPLHF
>.|TRBV18|TRBJ1-4|few
TGTGCCAGCTCACCCCCCGGGGGTGTTTCTCGAAAACTGTTTTTT
CASSPPGGVSRKLFF
>.|TRBV11-2|TRBJ2-2|many
TGTGCCAGCAGCTTAGAGGGTGACGGGGAGCTGTTTTTT
CASSLEGDGELFF
>TRBD1|TRBV7-2|TRBJ2-3|.
TGTGCCAGCAGCTTAGCTACAGGGGGGCCTACAGATACGCAGTATTTT
CASSLATGGPTDTQYF
>.|TRBV7-6|TRBJ2-7|.
TGTGCCAGCAGCACAACGACCGCGGAGAGCGAGCAGTACTTC
CASSTTTAESEQYF
>TRBD1|TRBV7-8|TRBJ1-5|few
TGTGCCAGCAGCTTACCACGGACAGGGAGAAGCAATCAGCCCCAGCATTTT
CASSLPRTGRSNQPQHF
>.|TRBV7-2|TRBJ1-1|few
TGTGCCAGCAGCCGAGAGGCATTTATCGGGACTGAAGCTTTCTTT
CASSREAFIGTEAFF
>.|TRBV4-1|TRBJ2-3|.
TGCGCCAGCAGCCAAGAGTCAGGGACGTCAGATACGCAGTATTTT
CASSQESGTSDTQYF
>.|TRBV5-1|TRBJ2-6|.
TGCGCCAGCAGCTTGGACAGTTCTTCTGGGGCCAACGTCCTGACTTTC
CASSLDSSSGANVLTF
>TRBD1|TRBV27|TRBJ1-6|.
TGTGCCAGCAGTTTAGGGACAGGGTTAAATTCACCCCTCCACTTT
CASSLGTGLNSPLHF
>.|TRBV5-4|TRBJ2-3|few
TGTGCCAGCAGCTTGGCTTGGAACCCAGATACGCAGTATTTT
CASSLAWNPDTQYF
>TRBD1|TRBV5-1|TRBJ2-2|.
TGCGCCAGCAGCCGACTTCCTCAGGGGACAGGGGTCGAGGAGCTGTTTTTT
CASSRLPQGTGVEELFF
>.|TRBV6-5|TRBJ2-2|few
TGTGCCAGCAGTTACCAGGTGACGGCGAACACCGGGGAGCTGTTTTTT
CASSYQVTANTGELFF
>TRBD1|TRBV12-3/TRBV12-4|TRBJ1-2|few
TGTGCCAGCAGTAGAACACCAGGGGGGAACACCTTC
CASSRTPGGNTF
>TRBD2|TRBV19|TRBJ2-6|.
TGTGCCAGTAGCCGGGAGCGGGGTTCACTCTCTGGGGCCAACGTCCTGACTTTC
CASSRERGSLSGANVLTF
>TRBD1|TRBV7-2|TRBJ1-4|few
TGTGCCAGCAGCCAACAGGGGAGGTTAGAAAAACTGTTTTTT
CASSQQGRLEKLFF
>.|TRBV5-1|TRBJ1-1|few
TGCGCCAGCAGCTTGGAAGGGGTTTGGGTGAACACTGAAGCTTTCTTT
CASSLEGVWVNTEAFF
>.|TRBV12-3/TRBV12-4|TRBJ2-1|many
TGTGCCAGCAGTCCGGACGGGCGATACAATGAGCAGTTCTTC
CASSPDGRYNEQFF
>.|TRBV5-6|TRBJ2-5|.
TGTGCCAGCGCCGGAGGGTATCAAGAGACCCAGTACTTC
CASAGGYQETQYF
>.|TRBV20-1|TRBJ2-1|few
TGCAGTGCTAGAGACCTGAGCTCCTACAATGAGCAGTTCTTC
CSARDLSSYNEQFF
>TRBD1|TRBV6-1|TRBJ1-5|few
TGTGCCAGTAGTAGGTCCATCGGCGGCGCACGGGACAGATTATATCAGCCCCAGCATTTT
CASSRSIGGARDRLYQPQHF
>TRBD2|TRBV27|TRBJ2-5|.
TGTGCCAGCAGTTCCATACTAGCGGGTGACGAGAGAGAGACCCAGTACTTC
CASSSILAGDERETQYF
>TRBD2|TRBV20-1|TRBJ2-5|.
TGCAGTGCTCCTAAGACTAGCGGGGAAGAGACCCAGTACTTC
CSAPKTSGEETQYF
>.|TRBV2|TRBJ2-3|few
TGTGCCAGCAGCGCCGGGACTCCTGCAGATACGCAGTATTTT
CASSAGTPADTQYF
>TRBD2|TRBV20-1|TRBJ2-2|few
TGCAGTGCTAGAGGTAGCGGGGGCGCGAACACCGGGGAGCTGTTTTTT
CSARGSGGANTGELFF